This TCR beta chain was captured by sequencing in a study of T cell responses to AZD1222 COVID-19 vaccine. At the level of the study: Second doses at about 4 or about 12 weeks were pooled. Study results and limitations: The sample set comprised mostly white British donors with more females, and clonal diversity was possibly underestimated. Reports say nearly half of spike-specific TCRs go after unmutated variant regions.

After removal of 4 bases from V and 4 bases from J, the junction contained 9 bases not matched to a gene. The CDR3 totals 15 residues. Germline lookup yields CDR1 MGHRA and CDR2 YSYEKL. Concerning this clone: The antigen is not known.

Sequencing used immunoSEQ multiplex PCR; TCRdb keeps in-frame clones, though not all of them. The sample has some 97,000 clones; about 83% are singletons. The chain recombines TRBV4-1 with TRBJ2-7, with 8 bases lining up with TRBD1. The sequencing used peripheral blood, collected on day 0 of AZD1222 vaccination. The origin of this receptor is an adult in good health. The CDR3 here is CASSPPPGQDYEQYF. For the CDR3, the DNA is TGCGCCAGCAGCCCCCCCCCGGGACAGGATTACGAGCAGTACTTC.